The 17 T cell receptor beta chains given below trace back to one sample, sequenced in a study of T-cell reconstitution after alpha-beta-depleted transplantation in children. During its preparation, the TCRbeta library received unique molecular identifiers. TCRdb re-called the PCR reads with MiXCR, one entry per CDR3 protein. The sample includes a few hundred thousand distinct CDR3 sequences, roughly two fifths seen only once; the top ten take approximately 30%. Sequencing was performed on PBMCs, taken before TCRalphabeta/CD19-depleted stem cell transplant. The receptors were sampled from a girl aged 2 to 10 with aplastic anemia, due to receive a stem cell transplant.

V is TRBV29-1 and J is TRBJ2-5, with D maybe TRBD1 (6 bases). The CDR3 loop spans 15 amino acids. The germline V gene has CDR1 SQVTM and CDR2 ANQGSEA. Trimming stripped 0 bases from V and 4 bases from J, with 15 bases between. The chain's CDR3 is CSVEDLGGRGETQYF. As DNA, the CDR3 is TGCAGCGTTGAAGATCTAGGGGGAAGGGGAGAGACCCAGTACTTC.

This clonotype was seen repeatedly, ten times or more. This chain links TRBV5-1 with TRBJ2-5; 9 bases agree with TRBD2. The germline CDR1 and CDR2 sequences are SGHRS and YFSETQ. CDR3 length: 14 residues. V shed 2 bases and J 5 bases; nucleotides not matched to a gene: 4. The chain's CDR3 is CASSFSGRGETQYF. The CDR3 nucleotides read TGCGCCAGCAGCTTTAGCGGGAGAGGTGAGACCCAGTACTTC.

The rearrangement joins TRBV28 to TRBJ2-3; 9 bases map to TRBD1. After removal of 5 bases from V and 3 bases from J, the junction contained 3 bases not matched to a gene. CDR3 length: 14 amino acids. CDR1 is MDHEN and CDR2 is SYDVKM in the germline V gene. CDR3 sequence reads: CASSTGGTTDTQYF. CDR3 bases: TGTGCCAGCAGTACAGGGGGCACAACAGATACGCAGTATTTT.

The genes are TRBV20-1 and TRBJ2-7; 8 bases match TRBD2. Germline assignment: CDR1 DFQATT and CDR2 SNEGSKA (reference sequence). The CDR3 spans 16 residues. The junction had 9 bases not matched to a gene; V was cut back by 0 bases and J by 2 bases. This CDR3 is CSARDVGSGIPYEQYF. The CDR3 region has the DNA TGCAGTGCTAGAGATGTCGGTAGCGGGATCCCCTACGAGCAGTACTTC.

V is TRBV7-8 and J is TRBJ2-3; D tentatively fits TRBD1 or TRBD2 (6 bases each). V shed 2 bases and J shed 2 bases, with 11 bases lying between them. CDR1 SGHVS and CDR2 FQNEAQ come from the germline V gene. The CDR3 has 15 amino acids. In nucleotides, the CDR3 is TGTGCCAGCAGCTTATGGGGGGCGAACACAGATACGCAGTATTTT. The encoded protein is CASSLWGANTDTQYF. The full variable domain, its missing parts supplied by reference TRBV7-8 and TRBJ2-3, is GAGVSQSPRYKVAKRGQDVALRCDPISGHVSLFWYQQALGQGPEFLTYFQNEAQLDKSGLPSDRFFAERPEGSVSTLKIQRTQQEDSAVYLCASSLWGANTDTQYFGPGTRLTVL.

The V gene is TRBV20-1, the J gene TRBJ1-5; 10 bases line up with TRBD1. This CDR3 spans 16 amino acids. The junction had 9 bases not matched to a gene; V was cut back by 4 bases and J by 3 bases. Per the germline V gene, CDR1 is DFQATT and CDR2 is SNEGSKA (reference sequence). The CDR3 here is CSANPGQGIINQPQHF. The CDR3 nucleotides are TGCAGTGCTAATCCGGGACAGGGGATTATCAATCAGCCCCAGCATTTT.

As regards this clonotype: A much larger clonotype is one base distant, so this may be a read error. The V call is TRBV20-1, the J call TRBJ2-7, with 10 bases fitting TRBD2. CDR1 is DFQATT and CDR2 is SNEGSKA in the germline V gene (reference sequence). The CDR3 loop spans 17 amino acids. CDR3 in DNA: TGCTGTGCTAGAAAGAAGCGGGAGGGCCCCCGGGGCTACGAGCAGTACTTC. Its translation is CCARKKREGPRGYEQYF.

V is TRBV2 and J is TRBJ1-6; D is undetermined. This CDR3 is built from 11 residues. Germline V gives CDR1 SNHLY, CDR2 FYNNEI. Trimming cost V 5 bases and J 8 bases, with 4 bases left between them. CDR3 residues: CASSRYSPLHF. The CDR3 DNA reads TGTGCCAGCAGTCGATATTCACCCCTCCACTTT.

The chain carries TRBV5-1 and TRBJ1-2, with D uncertain. V lost 0 bases to trimming and J lost 3 bases, with 9 bases between them. The CDR3 loop spans 14 amino acids. The germline gives CDR1 SGHRS, CDR2 YFSETQ. Written as DNA, the CDR3 is TGCGCCAGCAGCTTGGTGGTCAGCTACTATGGCTACACCTTC. Translation gives CASSLVVSYYGYTF.

This clonotype has only a few counts. This chain links TRBV20-1 with TRBJ1-1; D is uncertain. The CDR3 loop spans 12 amino acids. Trimming took 7 bases from V and 5 from J, leaving 14 bases between them. Germline V gene sequence: CDR1 DFQATT, CDR2 SNEGSKA (reference sequence). In DNA form, the CDR3 reads TGCAGTGGGAGGCAGGAAAGGACTGAAGCTTTCTTT. This translates into CSGRQERTEAFF.

This clonotype was counted many times. The chain joins TRBV12-3 or TRBV12-4 to TRBJ2-1; D ambiguous. The CDR3 has 15 amino acids. Trimming removed 0 bases at V and 7 bases at J, with 13 bases between. The CDR3 sequence: CASSLARLIGNEQFF. In DNA form, the CDR3 reads TGTGCCAGCAGTTTAGCCAGGCTAATCGGTAATGAGCAGTTCTTC.

The sample holds a few counts of this clonotype. V usage is TRBV4-3 and J usage is TRBJ2-1; D may be TRBD2 (6 bases). This CDR3 has 15 amino acids. Germline CDR1 and CDR2: LGHNA and YSLEER. Deletions cut 0 bases from V and 6 bases from J, with 12 bases between. CDR3 sequence (DNA): TGCGCCAGCAGCCAAGAGCCCCGGAGGGTCAATGAGCAGTTCTTC. This sequence encodes CASSQEPRRVNEQFF.

The J gene is TRBJ2-7, the V gene TRBV20-1, with D possibly being TRBD2 (5 bases). Germline V gene lookup returns CDR1 DFQATT and CDR2 SNEGSKA (reference sequence). The CDR3 is made up of 16 amino acids. Between the trimmed V and J ends, which lost 2 bases and 0 bases, there was a span of 17 bases. In DNA, the CDR3 is TGCAGTGCTAGAAGGTCTGGCGGGTCAAGCTCCTACGAGCAGTACTTC. Translated: CSARRSGGSSSYEQYF.

This chain connects TRBV7-2 to TRBJ2-1; the D call may be TRBD1 or TRBD2 (6 bases each). There are 16 residues in the CDR3. Per the germline V gene, CDR1 is SGHTA and CDR2 is FQGNSA. The V end lost 3 bases, the J end lost 0 bases, and 12 bases lay between the germline ends. For the CDR3, the DNA is TGTGCCAGCAGCTTTCGGGGGCGACCCTCCTACAATGAGCAGTTCTTC. Amino acid sequence: CASSFRGRPSYNEQFF.

CDR3 nucleotide sequence: TGTGCCAGCAGCTTACGGGAGGGTGGGAATGAGCAGTTCTTC. It translates to CASSLREGGNEQFF. The chain recombines TRBV11-2 with TRBJ2-1, with 8 bases aligning to TRBD2. The CDR3 is made up of 14 amino acids. Trimming cost V 2 bases and J 7 bases; bases outside gene matches: 4. Germline CDR1 reads SGHAT; CDR2 reads FQNNGV. Supplemented by reference TRBV11-2 and TRBJ2-1, the full variable domain reads EAGVAQSPRYKIIEKRQSVAFWCNPISGHATLYWYQQILGQGPKLLIQFQNNGVVDDSQLPKDRFSAERLKGVDSTLKIQPAKLEDSAVYLCASSLREGGNEQFFGPGTRLTVL.

V is TRBV6-1 and J is TRBJ1-5; perhaps TRBD1 as D (5 bases). The CDR3 is 15 residues long. V lost 6 bases to trimming and J lost 0 bases, with 12 bases between them. Germline V gene lookup returns CDR1 MNHNS and CDR2 SASEGT. In nucleotides, the CDR3 is TGTGCCAGCAGAAGACAGCGAGCTAGCAATCAGCCCCAGCATTTT. Amino acids: CASRRQRASNQPQHF.

This clonotype turned up a few times. The gene calls are TRBV7-9 and TRBJ1-1; D unresolved. The germline gives CDR1 SEHNR, CDR2 FQNEAQ (reference sequence). The CDR3 sequence is 13 residues long. With 3 bases removed from V and 7 bases from J, the gap between germline ends came to 12 bases. Written as DNA, the CDR3 is TGTGCCAGCAGCTTTATAAGTCGTCTTGAAGCTTTCTTT. It encodes CASSFISRLEAFF. Drawing the rest from reference TRBV7-9 and TRBJ1-1, the complete variable domain is DTGVSQNPRHKITKRGQNVTFRCDPISEHNRLYWYRQTLGQGPEFLTYFQNEAQLEKSRLLSDRFSAERPKGSFSTLEIQRTEQGDSAMYLCASSFISRLEAFFGQGTRLTVV.